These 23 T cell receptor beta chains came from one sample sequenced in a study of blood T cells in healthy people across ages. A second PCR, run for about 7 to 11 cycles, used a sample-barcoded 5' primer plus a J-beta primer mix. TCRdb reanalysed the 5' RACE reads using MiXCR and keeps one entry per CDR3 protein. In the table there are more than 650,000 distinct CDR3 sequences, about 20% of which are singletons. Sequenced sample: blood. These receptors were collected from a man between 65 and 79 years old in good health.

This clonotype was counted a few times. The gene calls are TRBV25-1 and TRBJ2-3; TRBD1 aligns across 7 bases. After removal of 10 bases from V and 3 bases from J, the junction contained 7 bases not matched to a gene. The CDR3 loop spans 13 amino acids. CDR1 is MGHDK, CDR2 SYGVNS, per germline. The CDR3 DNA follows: TGTGCCACTGCAAAGACAGGGACAGATACGCAGTATTTT. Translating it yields CATAKTGTDTQYF. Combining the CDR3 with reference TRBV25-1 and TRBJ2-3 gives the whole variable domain EADIYQTPRYLVIGTGKKITLECSQTMGHDKMYWYQQDPGMELHLIHYSYGVNSTEKGDLSSESTVSRIRTEHFPLTLESARPSHTSQYLCATAKTGTDTQYFGPGTRLTVL.

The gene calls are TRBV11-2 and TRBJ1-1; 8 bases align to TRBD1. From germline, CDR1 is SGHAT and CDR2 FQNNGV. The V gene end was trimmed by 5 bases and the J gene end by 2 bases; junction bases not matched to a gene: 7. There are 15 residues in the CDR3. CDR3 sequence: CASSPPGQGNTEAFF. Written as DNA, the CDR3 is TGTGCCAGCAGCCCCCCCGGACAGGGTAACACTGAAGCTTTCTTT.

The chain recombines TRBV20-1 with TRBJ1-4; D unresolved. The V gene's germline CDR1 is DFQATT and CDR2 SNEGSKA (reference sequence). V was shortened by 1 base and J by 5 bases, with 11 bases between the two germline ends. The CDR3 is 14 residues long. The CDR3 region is CSARVTTPNEKLFF. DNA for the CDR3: TGCAGTGCTAGAGTCACCACCCCCAATGAAAAACTGTTTTTT.

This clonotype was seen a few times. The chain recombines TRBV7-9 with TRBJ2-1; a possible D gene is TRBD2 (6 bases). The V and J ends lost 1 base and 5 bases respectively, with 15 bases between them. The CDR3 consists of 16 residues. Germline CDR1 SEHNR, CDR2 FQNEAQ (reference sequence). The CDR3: CASSLGASANDNEQFF. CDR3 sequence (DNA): TGTGCCAGCAGCTTAGGGGCTAGCGCGAATGACAATGAGCAGTTCTTC.

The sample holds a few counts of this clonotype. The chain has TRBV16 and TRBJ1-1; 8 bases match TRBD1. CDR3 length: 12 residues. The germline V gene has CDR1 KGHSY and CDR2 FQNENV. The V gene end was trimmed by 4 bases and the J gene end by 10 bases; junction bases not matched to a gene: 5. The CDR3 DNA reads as TGTGCCAGCAGCCGCCCGACAGGGGCAGCTTTCTTT. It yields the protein CASSRPTGAAFF.

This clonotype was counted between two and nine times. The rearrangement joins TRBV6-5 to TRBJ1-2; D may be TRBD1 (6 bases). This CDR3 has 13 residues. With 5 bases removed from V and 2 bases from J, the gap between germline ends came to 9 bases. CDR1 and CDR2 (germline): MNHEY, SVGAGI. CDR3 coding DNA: TGTGCCAGCAGTAACGGACAGAACTATGGCTACACCTTC. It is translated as CASSNGQNYGYTF.

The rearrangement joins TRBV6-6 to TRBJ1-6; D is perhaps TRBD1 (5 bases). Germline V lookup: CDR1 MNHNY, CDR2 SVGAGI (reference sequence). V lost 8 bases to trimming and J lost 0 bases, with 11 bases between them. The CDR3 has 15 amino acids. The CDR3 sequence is CASAGRSSYNSPLHF. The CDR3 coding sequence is TGTGCCAGCGCGGGACGGAGCTCCTATAATTCACCCCTCCACTTT.

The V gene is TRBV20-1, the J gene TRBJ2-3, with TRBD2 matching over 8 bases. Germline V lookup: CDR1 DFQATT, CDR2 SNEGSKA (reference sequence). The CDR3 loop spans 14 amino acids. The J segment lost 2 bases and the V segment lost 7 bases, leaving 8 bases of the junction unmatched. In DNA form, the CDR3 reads TGCAGTGTGCCCCCAGCGGGGGTCACAGATACGCAGTATTTT. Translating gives CSVPPAGVTDTQYF.

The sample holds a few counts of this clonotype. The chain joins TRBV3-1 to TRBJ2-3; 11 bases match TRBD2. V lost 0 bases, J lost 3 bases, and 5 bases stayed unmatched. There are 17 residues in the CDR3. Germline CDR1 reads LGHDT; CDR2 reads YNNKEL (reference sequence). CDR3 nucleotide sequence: TGTGCCAGCAGCCAAGATAGGGGGACTAGCGGTACAGATACGCAGTATTTT. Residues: CASSQDRGTSGTDTQYF.

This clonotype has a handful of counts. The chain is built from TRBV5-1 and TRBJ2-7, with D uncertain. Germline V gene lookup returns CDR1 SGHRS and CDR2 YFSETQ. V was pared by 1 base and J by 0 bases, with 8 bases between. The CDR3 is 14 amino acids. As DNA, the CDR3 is TGCGCCAGCAGCTTGAACGGATACTCCTACGAGCAGTACGTC. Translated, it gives CASSLNGYSYEQYV.

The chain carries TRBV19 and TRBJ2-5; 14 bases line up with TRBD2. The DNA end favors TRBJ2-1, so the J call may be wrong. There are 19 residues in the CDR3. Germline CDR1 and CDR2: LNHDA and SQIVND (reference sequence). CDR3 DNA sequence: TGTGCCAGTAGTCCGGGACTAGCGGGAGTGTCTAAAAGGGGAAATGAGCAGTTCTTC. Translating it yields CASSPGLAGVSKRGNEQFF.

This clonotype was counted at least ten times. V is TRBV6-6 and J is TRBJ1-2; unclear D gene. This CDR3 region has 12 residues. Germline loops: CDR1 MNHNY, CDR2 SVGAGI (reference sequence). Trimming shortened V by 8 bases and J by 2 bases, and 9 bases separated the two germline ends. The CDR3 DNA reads TGTGCCAGCCGAAGACTCAACTATGGCTACACCTTC. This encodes CASRRLNYGYTF.

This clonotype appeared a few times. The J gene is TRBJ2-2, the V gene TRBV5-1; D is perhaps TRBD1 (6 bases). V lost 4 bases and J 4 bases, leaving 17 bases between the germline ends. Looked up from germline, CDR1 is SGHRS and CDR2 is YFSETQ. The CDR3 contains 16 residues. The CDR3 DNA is TGCGCCAGCAGCCTCCGGCAGGGGTCGGGCACCGGGGAGCTGTTTTTT. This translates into CASSLRQGSGTGELFF.

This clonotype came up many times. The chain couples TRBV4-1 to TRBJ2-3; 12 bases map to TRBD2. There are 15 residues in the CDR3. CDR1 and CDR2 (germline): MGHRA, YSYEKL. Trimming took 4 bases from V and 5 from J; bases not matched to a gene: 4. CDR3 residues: CASSRGGLAGDTQYF. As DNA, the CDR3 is TGCGCCAGCAGCCGGGGGGGACTAGCGGGAGATACGCAGTATTTT.

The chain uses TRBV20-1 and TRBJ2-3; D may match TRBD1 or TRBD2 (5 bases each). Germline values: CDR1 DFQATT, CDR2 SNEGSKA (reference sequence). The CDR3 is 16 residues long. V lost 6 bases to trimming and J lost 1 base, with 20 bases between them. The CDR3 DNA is TGCAGTGCCTCCGAAGGTGCAGGGAGCGGCACAGATACGCAGTATTTT. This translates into CSASEGAGSGTDTQYF.

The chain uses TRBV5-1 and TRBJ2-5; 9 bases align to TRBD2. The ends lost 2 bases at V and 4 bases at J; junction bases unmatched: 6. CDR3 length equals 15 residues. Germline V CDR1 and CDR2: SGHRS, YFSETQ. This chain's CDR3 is CASSFDSAGGETQYF. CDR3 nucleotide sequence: TGCGCCAGCAGCTTCGATTCAGCGGGGGGAGAGACCCAGTACTTC.

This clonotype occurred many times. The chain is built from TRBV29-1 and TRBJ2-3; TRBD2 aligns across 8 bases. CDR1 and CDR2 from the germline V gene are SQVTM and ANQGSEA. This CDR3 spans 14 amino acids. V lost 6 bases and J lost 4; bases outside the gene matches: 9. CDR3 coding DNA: TGCAGCGTGGAAAGCGGGAGACGCGCAGATACGCAGTATTTT. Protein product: CSVESGRRADTQYF.

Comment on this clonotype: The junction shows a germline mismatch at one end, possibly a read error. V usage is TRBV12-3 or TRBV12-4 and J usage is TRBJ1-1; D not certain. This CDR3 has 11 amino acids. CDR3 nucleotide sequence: TGTGCCGGCAGTACATACACTGAAGCTTTCTTT. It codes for CAGSTYTEAFF.

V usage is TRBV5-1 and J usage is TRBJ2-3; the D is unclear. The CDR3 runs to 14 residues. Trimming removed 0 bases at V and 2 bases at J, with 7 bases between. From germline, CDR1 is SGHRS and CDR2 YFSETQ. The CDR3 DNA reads TGCGCCAGCAGCTTGGCTCCAGACACAGATACGCAGTATTTT. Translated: CASSLAPDTDTQYF. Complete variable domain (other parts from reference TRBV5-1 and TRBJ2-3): KAGVTQTPRYLIKTRGQQVTLSCSPISGHRSVSWYQQTPGQGLQFLFEYFSETQRNKGNFPGRFSGRQFSNSRSEMNVSTLELGDSALYLCASSLAPDTDTQYFGPGTRLTVL.

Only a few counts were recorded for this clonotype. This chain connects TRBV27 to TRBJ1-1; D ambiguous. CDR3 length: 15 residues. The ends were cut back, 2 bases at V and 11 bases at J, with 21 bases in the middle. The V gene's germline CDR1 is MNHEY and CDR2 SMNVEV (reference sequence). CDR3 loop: CASSLRVDLWGGAFF. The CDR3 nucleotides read TGTGCCAGCAGTTTACGGGTGGACCTCTGGGGAGGGGCTTTCTTT.

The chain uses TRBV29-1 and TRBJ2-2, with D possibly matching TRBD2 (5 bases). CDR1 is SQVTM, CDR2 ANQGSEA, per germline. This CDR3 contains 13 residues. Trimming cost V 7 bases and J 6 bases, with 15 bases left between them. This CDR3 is CSASQRGAGELFF. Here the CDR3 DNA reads TGCAGCGCCTCCCAACGGGGAGCCGGGGAGCTGTTTTTT.

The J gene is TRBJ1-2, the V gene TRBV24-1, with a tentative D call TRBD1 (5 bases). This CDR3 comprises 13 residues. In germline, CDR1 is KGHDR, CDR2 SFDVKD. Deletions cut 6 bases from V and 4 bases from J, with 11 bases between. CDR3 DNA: TGTGCCACCAGTCAGGGCTCCCGCTATGGCTACACCTTC. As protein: CATSQGSRYGYTF.

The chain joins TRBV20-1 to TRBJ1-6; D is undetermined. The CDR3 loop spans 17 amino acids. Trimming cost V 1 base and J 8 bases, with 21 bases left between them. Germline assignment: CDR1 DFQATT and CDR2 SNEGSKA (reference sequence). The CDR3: CSARVSGRPLFDSPLHF. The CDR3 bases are TGCAGTGCTAGAGTTTCTGGACGCCCTCTTTTCGATTCACCCCTCCACTTT.